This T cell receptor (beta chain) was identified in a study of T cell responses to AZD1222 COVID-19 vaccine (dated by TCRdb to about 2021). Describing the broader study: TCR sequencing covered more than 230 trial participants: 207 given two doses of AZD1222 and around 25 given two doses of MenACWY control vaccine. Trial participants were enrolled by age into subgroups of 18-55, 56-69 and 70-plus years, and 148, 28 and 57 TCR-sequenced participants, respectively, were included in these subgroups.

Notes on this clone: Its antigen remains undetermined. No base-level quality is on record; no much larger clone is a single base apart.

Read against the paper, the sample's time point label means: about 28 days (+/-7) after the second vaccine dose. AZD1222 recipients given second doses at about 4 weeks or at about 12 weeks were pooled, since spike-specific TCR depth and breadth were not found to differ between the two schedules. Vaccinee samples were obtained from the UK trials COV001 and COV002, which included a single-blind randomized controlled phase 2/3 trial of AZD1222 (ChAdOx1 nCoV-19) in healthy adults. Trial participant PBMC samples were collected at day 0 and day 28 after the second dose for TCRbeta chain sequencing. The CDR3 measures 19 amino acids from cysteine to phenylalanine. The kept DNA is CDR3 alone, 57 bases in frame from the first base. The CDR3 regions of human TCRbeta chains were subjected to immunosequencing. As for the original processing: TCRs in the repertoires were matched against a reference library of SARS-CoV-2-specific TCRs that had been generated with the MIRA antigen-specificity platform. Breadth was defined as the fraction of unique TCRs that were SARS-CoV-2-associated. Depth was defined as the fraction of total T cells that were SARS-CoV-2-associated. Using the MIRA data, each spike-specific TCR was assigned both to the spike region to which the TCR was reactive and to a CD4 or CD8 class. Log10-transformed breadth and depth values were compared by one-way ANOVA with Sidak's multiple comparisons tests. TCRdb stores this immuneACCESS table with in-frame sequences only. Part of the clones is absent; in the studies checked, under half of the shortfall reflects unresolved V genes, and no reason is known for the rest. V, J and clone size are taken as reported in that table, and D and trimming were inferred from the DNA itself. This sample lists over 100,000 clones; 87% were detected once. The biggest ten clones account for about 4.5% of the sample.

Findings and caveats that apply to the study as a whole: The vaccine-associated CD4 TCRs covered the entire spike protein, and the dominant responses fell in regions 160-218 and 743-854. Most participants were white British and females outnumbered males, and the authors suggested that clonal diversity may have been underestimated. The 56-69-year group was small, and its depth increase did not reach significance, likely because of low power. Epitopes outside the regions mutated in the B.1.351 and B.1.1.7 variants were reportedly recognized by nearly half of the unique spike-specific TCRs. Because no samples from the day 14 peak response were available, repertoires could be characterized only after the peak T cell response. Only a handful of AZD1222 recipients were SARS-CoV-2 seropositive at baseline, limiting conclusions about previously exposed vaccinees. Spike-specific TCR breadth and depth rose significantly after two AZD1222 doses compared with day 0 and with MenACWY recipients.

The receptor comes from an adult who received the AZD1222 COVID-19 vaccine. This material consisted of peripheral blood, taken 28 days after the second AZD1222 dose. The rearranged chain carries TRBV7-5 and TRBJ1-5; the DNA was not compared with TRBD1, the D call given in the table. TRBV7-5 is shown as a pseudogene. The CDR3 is CARSFTGDRGPYSNQPQHF. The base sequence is TGTGCCAGAAGCTTTACCGGGGACAGGGGGCCGTATAGCAATCAGCCCCAGCATTTT.